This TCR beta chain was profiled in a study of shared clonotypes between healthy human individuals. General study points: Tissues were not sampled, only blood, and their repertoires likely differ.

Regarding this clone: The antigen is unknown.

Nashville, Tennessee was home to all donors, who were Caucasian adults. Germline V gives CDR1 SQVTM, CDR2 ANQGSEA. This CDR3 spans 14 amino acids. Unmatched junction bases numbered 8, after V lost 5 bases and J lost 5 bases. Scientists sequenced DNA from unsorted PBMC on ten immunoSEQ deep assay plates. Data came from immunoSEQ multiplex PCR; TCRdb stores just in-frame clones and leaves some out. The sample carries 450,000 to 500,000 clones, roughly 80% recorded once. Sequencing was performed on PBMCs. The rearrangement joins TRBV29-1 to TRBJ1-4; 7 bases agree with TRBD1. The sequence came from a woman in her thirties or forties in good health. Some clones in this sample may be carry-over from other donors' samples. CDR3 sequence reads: CSVRAGTANEKLFF. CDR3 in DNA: TGCAGCGTTAGGGCCGGGACAGCAAATGAAAAACTGTTTTTT.